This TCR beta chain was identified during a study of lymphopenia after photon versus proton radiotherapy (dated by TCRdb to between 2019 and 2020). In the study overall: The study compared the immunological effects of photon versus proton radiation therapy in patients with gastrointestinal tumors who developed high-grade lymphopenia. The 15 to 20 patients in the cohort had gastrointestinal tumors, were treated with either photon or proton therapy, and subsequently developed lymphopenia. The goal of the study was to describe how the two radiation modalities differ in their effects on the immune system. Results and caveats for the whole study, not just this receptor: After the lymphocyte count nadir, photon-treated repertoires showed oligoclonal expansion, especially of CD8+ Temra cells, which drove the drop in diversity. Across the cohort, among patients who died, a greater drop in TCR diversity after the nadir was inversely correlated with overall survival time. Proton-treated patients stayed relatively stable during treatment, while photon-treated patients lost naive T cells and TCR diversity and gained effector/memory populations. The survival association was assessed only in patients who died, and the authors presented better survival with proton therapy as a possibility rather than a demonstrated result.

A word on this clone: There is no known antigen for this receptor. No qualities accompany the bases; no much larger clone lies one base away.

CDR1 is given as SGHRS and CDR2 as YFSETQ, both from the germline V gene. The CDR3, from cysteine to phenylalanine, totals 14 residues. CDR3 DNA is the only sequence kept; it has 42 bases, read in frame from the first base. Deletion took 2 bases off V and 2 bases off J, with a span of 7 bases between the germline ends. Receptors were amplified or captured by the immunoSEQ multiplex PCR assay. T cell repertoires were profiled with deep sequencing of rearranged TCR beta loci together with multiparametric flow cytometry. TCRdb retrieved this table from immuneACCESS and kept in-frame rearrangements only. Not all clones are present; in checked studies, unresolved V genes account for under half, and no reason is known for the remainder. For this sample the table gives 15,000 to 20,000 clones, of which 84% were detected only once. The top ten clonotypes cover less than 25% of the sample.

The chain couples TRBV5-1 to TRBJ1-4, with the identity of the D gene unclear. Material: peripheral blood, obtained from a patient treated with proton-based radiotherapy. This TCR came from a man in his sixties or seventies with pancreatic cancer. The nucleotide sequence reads TGCGCCAGCAGCTTTGGAGAGACTAATGAAAAACTGTTTTTT. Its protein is CASSFGETNEKLFF.